This TCR beta chain was sequenced for a study of blood T cell repertoires in COVID-19. Looking at the study overall: Specimens from acute and convalescent COVID-19 originated in the United States, Italy and Spain.

The authors' processing: Reference gene primer amplification gave nucleated cell count estimates. Generated by immunoSEQ multiplex PCR, the TCRdb table keeps only in-frame clones and is missing some. V, J and clone size are taken as reported in that table, and D and trimming were inferred from the DNA itself. Of about 170,000 clones in the sample, over 75% were seen once. Germline CDR1 SGHRS, CDR2 YFSETQ. V trimming: 1 base; J trimming: 0 bases; junction bases outside the gene matches: 1. The CDR3 has 15 residues. The sequenced sample consisted of peripheral blood. The V call is TRBV5-1, the J call TRBJ2-1, with 7 bases matching TRBD1. The TCR was taken from a man aged 65 to 79 with acute or convalescent COVID-19. The CDR3 sequence: CASSLTGDSYNEQFF. Written as DNA, the CDR3 is TGCGCCAGCAGCTTGACAGGGGACTCCTACAATGAGCAGTTCTTC.